These 8 T cell receptor beta chains share one sample of origin, sequenced in a study of T cell responses to AZD1222 COVID-19 vaccine. Libraries were prepared by immunoSEQ multiplex PCR; TCRdb keeps only in-frame clonotypes and omits some of them. The sample lists 75,000 to 100,000 clones; 80% to 90% were seen once. The material was peripheral blood, obtained on day 0 of AZD1222 vaccination. These TCRs come from an adult in good health.

In this sample, this clone turned up once. This chain uses TRBV4-3 with TRBJ1-2; D gene ambiguous. The CDR3 spans 15 residues. V was trimmed by 4 bases and J by 4 bases, leaving 16 bases between them. In germline, CDR1 is LGHNA, CDR2 YSLEER. CDR3: CASSPTRLPPYGYTF. CDR3 nucleotide sequence: TGCGCCAGCAGCCCAACCCGTTTACCTCCCTATGGCTACACCTTC.

The chain uses TRBV11-2 and TRBJ2-3; 9 bases match TRBD2. There are 15 residues in the CDR3. Germline-derived CDR1 and CDR2 are SGHAT and FQNNGV. V shed 6 bases, J shed 6 bases, and the junction held 10 bases outside the gene matches. DNA of the CDR3: TGTGCCAGCAGACTCCTTTTGCGGGGGGGGGATACGCAGTATTTT. The encoded protein is CASRLLLRGGDTQYF.

The V call is TRBV10-3, the J call TRBJ2-1; D might be TRBD2 (6 bases). Germline loops: CDR1 ENHRY, CDR2 SYGVKD. The CDR3 runs to 16 residues. V gave up 3 bases and J gave up 4 bases, with 16 bases separating them. CDR3 sequence (DNA): TGTGCCATCAGTGAATTTAGCGGTCCAGGGTACAATGAGCAGTTCTTC. This gives the protein CAISEFSGPGYNEQFF.

This sequence joins TRBV5-6 and TRBJ1-2; the D is unclear. V shed 0 bases and J shed 8 bases, with 20 bases lying between them. This CDR3 region has 16 residues. Germline CDR1 reads SGHDT; CDR2 reads YYEEEE. The CDR3 is CASSLATRLLPGGYTF. The CDR3 DNA is TGTGCCAGCAGCTTGGCCACTCGATTGCTCCCGGGGGGCTACACCTTC.

This chain joins TRBV18 and TRBJ2-7, with D tentatively TRBD1 or TRBD2 (5 bases each). The CDR3 totals 14 residues. V gave up 2 bases and J gave up 1 base, with 9 bases separating them. The germline V gene encodes CDR1 KGHSH and CDR2 LQKENI. CDR3 nucleotide sequence: TGTGCCAGCTCACCAGGGGACGATTCCTACGAGCAGTACTTC. Translating gives CASSPGDDSYEQYF.

This chain connects TRBV6-5 to TRBJ2-5; tentatively, D is TRBD1 (6 bases). V was pared by 0 bases and J by 3 bases, with 14 bases between. The CDR3 sequence is 16 residues long. Germline V gene sequence: CDR1 MNHEY, CDR2 SVGAGI. The CDR3 spells CASSYSMRGTEETQYF. DNA of the CDR3: TGTGCCAGCAGTTACTCAATGAGGGGGACGGAAGAGACCCAGTACTTC.

This chain uses TRBV10-3 with TRBJ1-6, with TRBD1 identical over 8 bases. The ends lost 5 bases at V and 19 bases at J; junction bases unmatched: 13. The CDR3 is 13 amino acids. Germline CDR1 is ENHRY and CDR2 is SYGVKD. The CDR3 reads CAISPGQGDNLHF. The CDR3 DNA sequence: TGTGCCATCAGTCCCGGACAGGGTGACAACCTTCACTTT.

The count of this clone is one. The rearrangement joins TRBV19 to TRBJ1-2; 8 bases are a match to TRBD1. There are 13 residues in the CDR3. Per germline, CDR1 LNHDA and CDR2 SQIVND (reference sequence). The V and J ends lost 8 bases and 10 bases, in that order; junction bases with no gene match: 12. The CDR3 loop reads CASSTGAQFDYTF. The CDR3 bases are TGTGCCAGTTCGACAGGGGCTCAATTTGACTACACCTTC.